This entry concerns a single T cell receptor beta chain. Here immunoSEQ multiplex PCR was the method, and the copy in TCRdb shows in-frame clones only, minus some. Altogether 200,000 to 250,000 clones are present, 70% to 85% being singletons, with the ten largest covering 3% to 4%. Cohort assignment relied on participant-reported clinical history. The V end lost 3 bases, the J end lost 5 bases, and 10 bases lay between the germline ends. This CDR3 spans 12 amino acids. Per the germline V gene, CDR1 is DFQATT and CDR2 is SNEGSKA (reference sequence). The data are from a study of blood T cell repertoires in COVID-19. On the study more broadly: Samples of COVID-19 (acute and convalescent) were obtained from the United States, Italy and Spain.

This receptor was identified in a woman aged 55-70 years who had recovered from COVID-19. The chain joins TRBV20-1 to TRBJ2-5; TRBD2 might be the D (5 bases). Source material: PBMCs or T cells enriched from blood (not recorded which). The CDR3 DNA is TGCAGTGCTAGTCTAGCCTTCGAGACCCAGTACTTC. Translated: CSASLAFETQYF.